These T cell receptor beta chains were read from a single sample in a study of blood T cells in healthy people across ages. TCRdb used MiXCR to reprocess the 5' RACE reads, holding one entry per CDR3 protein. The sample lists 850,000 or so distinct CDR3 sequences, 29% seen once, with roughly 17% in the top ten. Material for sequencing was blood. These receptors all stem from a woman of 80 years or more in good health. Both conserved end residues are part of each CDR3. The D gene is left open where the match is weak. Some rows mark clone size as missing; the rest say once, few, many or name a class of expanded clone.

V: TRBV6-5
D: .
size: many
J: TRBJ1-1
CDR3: CASGAGKRLTEAFF
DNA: TGTGCCAGCGGGGCCGGTAAGAGGCTCACTGAAGCTTTCTTT

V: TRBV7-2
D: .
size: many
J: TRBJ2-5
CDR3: CASSRVQGETQYF
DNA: TGTGCCAGCAGCCGAGTCCAGGGAGAGACCCAGTACTTC

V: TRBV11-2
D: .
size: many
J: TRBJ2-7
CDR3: CASSLGGHSSYEQYF
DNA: TGTGCCAGCAGCTTAGGCGGACACAGCTCCTACGAGCAGTACTTC

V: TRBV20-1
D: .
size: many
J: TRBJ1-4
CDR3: CSASQPGGINEKLFF
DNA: TGCAGTGCTTCCCAACCCGGGGGAATAAATGAAAAACTGTTTTTT

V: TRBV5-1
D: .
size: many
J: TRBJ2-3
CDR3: CASSLAGGRDTQYF
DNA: TGCGCCAGCAGCTTGGCCGGGGGTCGGGATACGCAGTATTTT

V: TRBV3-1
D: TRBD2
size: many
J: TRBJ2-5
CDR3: CASSLRWTSGGAGETQYF
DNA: TGTGCCAGCAGCCTAAGATGGACTAGCGGGGGGGCCGGGGAGACCCAGTACTTC

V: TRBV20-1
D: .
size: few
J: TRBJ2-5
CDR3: CSARDRRGGSQETQYF
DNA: TGCAGTGCTAGAGATAGGAGGGGTGGATCCCAAGAGACCCAGTACTTC

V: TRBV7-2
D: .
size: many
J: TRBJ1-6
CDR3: CASSLTGTSYNSPLHF
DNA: TGTGCCAGCAGCTTAACAGGGACGTCCTATAATTCACCCCTCCACTTT

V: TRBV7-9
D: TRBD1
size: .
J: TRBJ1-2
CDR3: CASSAWDRRMANTF
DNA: TGTGCCAGCAGCGCCTGGGACAGGAGGATGGCTAACACCTTC

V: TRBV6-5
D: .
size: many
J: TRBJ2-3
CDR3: CASSSGHRTDTQYF
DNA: TGTGCCAGCAGTTCGGGACATAGGACAGATACGCAGTATTTT

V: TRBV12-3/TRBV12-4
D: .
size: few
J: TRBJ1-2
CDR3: CASSSYRDIWGYTF
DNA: TGTGCCAGCAGTTCGTACAGGGATATTTGGGGCTACACCTTC

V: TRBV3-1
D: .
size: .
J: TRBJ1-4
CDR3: CASSHSRGREEKLFF
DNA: TGTGCCAGCAGCCACTCGAGGGGGAGGGAGGAAAAACTGTTTTTT

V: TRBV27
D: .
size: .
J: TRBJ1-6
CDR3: CASSIQGPTRSPLHF
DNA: TGTGCCAGCAGTATCCAGGGACCGACTAGGTCACCCCTCCACTTT

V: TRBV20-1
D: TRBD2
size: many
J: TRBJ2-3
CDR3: CSAPSGGPTDTQYF
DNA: TGCAGTGCTCCTAGCGGGGGCCCCACAGATACGCAGTATTTT

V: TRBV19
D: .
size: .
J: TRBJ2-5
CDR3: CASSIAPQGETQYF
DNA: TGTGCCAGTAGTATCGCTCCGCAAGGAGAGACCCAGTACTTC

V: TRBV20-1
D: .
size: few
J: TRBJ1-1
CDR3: CSASNPRVGNTEAFF
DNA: TGCAGTGCCTCTAACCCCAGGGTAGGGAACACTGAAGCTTTCTTT

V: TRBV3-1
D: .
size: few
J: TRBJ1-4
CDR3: CASSQTGVPGEKLFF
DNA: TGTGCCAGCAGCCAAACGGGGGTCCCCGGTGAAAAACTGTTTTTT

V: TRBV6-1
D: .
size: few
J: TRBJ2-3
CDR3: CAGSEMARGWADTQYF
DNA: TGTGCCGGCAGTGAGATGGCTAGGGGTTGGGCAGATACGCAGTATTTT

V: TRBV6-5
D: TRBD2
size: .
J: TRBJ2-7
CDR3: CASSYWREYNEQYF
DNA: TGTGCCAGCAGTTACTGGCGGGAGTACAATGAGCAGTACTTC

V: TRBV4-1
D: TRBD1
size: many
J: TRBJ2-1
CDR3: CASSPSDRAHNEQFF
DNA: TGCGCCAGCAGCCCCTCGGACAGGGCGCACAATGAGCAGTTCTTC

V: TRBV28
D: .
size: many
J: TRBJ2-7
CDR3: CASSLYRPNPYEQYF
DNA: TGTGCCAGCAGTTTATATCGACCTAACCCCTACGAGCAGTACTTC

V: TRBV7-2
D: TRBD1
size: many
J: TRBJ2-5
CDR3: CASSLTGVGRETQYF
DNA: TGTGCCAGCAGCTTAACAGGGGTAGGGCGGGAGACCCAGTACTTC

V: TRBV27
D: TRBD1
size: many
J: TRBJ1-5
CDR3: CASSVQGANQPQHF
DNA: TGTGCCAGCAGTGTACAGGGGGCGAATCAGCCCCAGCATTTT

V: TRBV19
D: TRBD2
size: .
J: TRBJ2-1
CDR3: CASSGSSGFYNEQFF
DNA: TGTGCCAGTAGTGGGTCTAGCGGGTTTTACAATGAGCAGTTCTTC

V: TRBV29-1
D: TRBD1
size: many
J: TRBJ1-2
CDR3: CSVAGQGKSGYTF
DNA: TGCAGCGTTGCGGGACAGGGGAAGAGCGGCTACACCTTC

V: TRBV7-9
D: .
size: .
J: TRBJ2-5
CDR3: CASSLRLWSHNETQYF
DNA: TGTGCCAGCAGCTTAAGACTATGGTCCCACAATGAGACCCAGTACTTC

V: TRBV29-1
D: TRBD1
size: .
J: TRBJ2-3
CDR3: CSVDRGRRDTQYF
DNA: TGCAGCGTTGACAGGGGGCGGAGAGATACGCAGTATTTT

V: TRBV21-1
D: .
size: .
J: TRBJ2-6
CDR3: CASSKRTGNVLTF
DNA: TGTGCCAGCAGCAAACGGACAGGCAACGTCCTGACTTTC

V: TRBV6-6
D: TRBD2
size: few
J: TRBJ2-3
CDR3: CASSYSARGGPTDTQYF
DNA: TGTGCCAGCAGTTACTCCGCGCGCGGGGGGCCCACAGATACGCAGTATTTT

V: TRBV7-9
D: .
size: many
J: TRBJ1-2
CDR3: CATGINYGYTF
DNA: TGTGCCACGGGGATTAACTATGGCTACACCTTC

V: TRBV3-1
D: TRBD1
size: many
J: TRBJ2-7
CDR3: CASSPLTGISGEQYF
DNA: TGTGCCAGCAGCCCGTTGACAGGGATCTCGGGTGAGCAGTACTTC

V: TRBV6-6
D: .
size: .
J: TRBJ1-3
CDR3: CASSYSGKARSGNTIYF
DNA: TGTGCCAGCAGTTACTCGGGCAAGGCACGCTCTGGAAACACCATATATTTT

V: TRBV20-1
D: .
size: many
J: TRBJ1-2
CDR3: CSARQATNYGYTF
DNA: TGCAGTGCGAGACAGGCAACTAACTATGGCTACACCTTC

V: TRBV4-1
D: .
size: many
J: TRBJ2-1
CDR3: CASSQTDMGMSSYNEQFF
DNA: TGCGCCAGCAGCCAAACCGACATGGGTATGAGCTCCTACAATGAGCAGTTCTTC

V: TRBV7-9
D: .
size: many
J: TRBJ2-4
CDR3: CASSLFWRGAKNIQYF
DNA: TGTGCCAGCAGCTTATTTTGGCGGGGAGCCAAAAACATTCAGTACTTC

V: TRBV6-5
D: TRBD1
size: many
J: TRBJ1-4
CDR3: CASSGGTGNQKLFF
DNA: TGTGCCAGCAGTGGGGGGACAGGGAACCAAAAACTGTTTTTT

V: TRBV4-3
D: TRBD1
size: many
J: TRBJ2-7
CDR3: CASSPQPGGLYEQYF
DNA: TGCGCCAGCAGCCCTCAGCCAGGGGGCCTCTACGAGCAGTACTTC

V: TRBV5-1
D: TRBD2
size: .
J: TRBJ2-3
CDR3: CAGTLAGGPDTQYF
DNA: TGCGCCGGCACCTTAGCGGGGGGTCCAGATACGCAGTATTTT

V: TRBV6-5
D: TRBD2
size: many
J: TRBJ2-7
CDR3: CASSYSGGSPTYEQYF
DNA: TGTGCCAGCAGTTACTCGGGGGGGTCTCCCACCTACGAGCAGTACTTC

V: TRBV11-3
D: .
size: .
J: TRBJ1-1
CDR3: CASSLDTLSNTEAFF
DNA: TGTGCCAGCAGCTTAGATACGCTGTCGAACACTGAAGCTTTCTTT

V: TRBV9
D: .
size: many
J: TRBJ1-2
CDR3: CASSTPGGIIGYTF
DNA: TGTGCCAGCAGCACCCCAGGAGGGATCATCGGCTACACCTTC

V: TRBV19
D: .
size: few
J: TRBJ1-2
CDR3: CASSAYPGSNYGYTF
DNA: TGTGCCAGTAGTGCGTACCCAGGCTCTAACTATGGCTACACCTTC

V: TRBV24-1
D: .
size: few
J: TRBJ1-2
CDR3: CATSATDFYGYTF
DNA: TGTGCCACCAGCGCGACGGATTTCTATGGCTACACCTTC

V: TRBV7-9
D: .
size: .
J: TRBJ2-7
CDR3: CASSRAQGFEQYF
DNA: TGTGCCAGCAGTCGGGCGCAGGGCTTCGAGCAGTACTTC